These 18 T cell receptor beta chains share one sample of origin, sequenced in a study of T cell changes during pregnancy in multiple sclerosis (dated by TCRdb to the late 2010s). Library creation used the immunoSEQ multiplex PCR assay. Held by TCRdb, this immuneACCESS table contains in-frame sequences only and omits some clones. Under half of the omission traces to an unresolved V gene where checked; the cause of the rest is unknown. This sample holds almost 35,000 clones; roughly 93% were observed only once. The ten most abundant clones make up around 4.5% of the sample. This sample comprised peripheral blood, obtained in the second trimester of pregnancy. The receptors here all came from a female donor in good health, enrolled as a control in a pregnancy study.

The V gene is TRBV27, the J gene TRBJ2-1; 8 bases are a match to TRBD2. Germline assignment: CDR1 MNHEY and CDR2 SMNVEV (reference sequence). CDR3 length: 14 residues. J gave up 6 bases and V 7 bases, and 8 bases lay outside the gene matches. The CDR3: CASISSGGLNEQFF. The CDR3 DNA follows: TGTGCCAGCATATCGAGCGGGGGCCTCAATGAGCAGTTCTTC.

The genes are TRBV6-1 and TRBJ2-7; tentatively, D is TRBD1 (5 bases). V was cut by 6 bases and J by 3 bases, with 18 bases left in between. The CDR3 runs to 15 residues. Germline CDR1 and CDR2: MNHNS and SASEGT. The CDR3 DNA reads as TGTGCCAGCAGCCCCGAGGTGGCAGGGCACTACGAGCAGTACTTC. Encoded protein: CASSPEVAGHYEQYF.

This chain uses TRBV5-4 with TRBJ2-1, with 12 nucleotides matching TRBD2. After removal of 5 bases from V and 0 bases from J, the junction contained 6 bases not matched to a gene. This CDR3 contains 17 residues. The germline CDR1 and CDR2 sequences are SGHNT and YYREEE (reference sequence). The CDR3 loop is CASRSLAGGDSYNEQFF. As DNA, the CDR3 is TGTGCCAGCAGATCGCTAGCGGGAGGGGACTCCTACAATGAGCAGTTCTTC.

This clone was seen a few times. The V and J genes are TRBV6-1 and TRBJ1-5; unclear D gene. The CDR3 has 15 residues. V was pared by 1 base and J by 1 base, with 8 bases between. Germline assignment: CDR1 MNHNS and CDR2 SASEGT. In nucleotides, the CDR3 is TGTGCCAGCAGTGAAGACAGAATAAGCAATCAGCCCCAGCATTTT. It yields the protein CASSEDRISNQPQHF.

The gene calls are TRBV27 and TRBJ2-7; D is undetermined. The CDR3 loop spans 12 amino acids. V was trimmed by 2 bases and J by 3 bases, leaving 5 bases between them. The V gene's germline CDR1 is MNHEY and CDR2 SMNVEV (reference sequence). CDR3 coding DNA: TGTGCCAGCAGTTTACCCTTCTACGAGCAGTACTTC. Its translation is CASSLPFYEQYF.

The J gene is TRBJ1-2, the V gene TRBV9; 8 positions agree with TRBD1. From germline, CDR1 is SGDLS and CDR2 YYNGEE. This CDR3 has 13 residues. The V and J ends lost 3 bases and 4 bases, in that order; junction bases with no gene match: 2. The DNA of the CDR3 is TGTGCCAGCAGCGCCGGGACAGGCTATGGCTACACCTTC. The encoded protein is CASSAGTGYGYTF. Supplemented by reference TRBV9 and TRBJ1-2, the full variable domain reads DSGVTQTPKHLITATGQRVTLRCSPRSGDLSVYWYQQSLDQGLQFLIQYYNGEERAKGNILERFSAQQFPDLHSELNLSSLELGDSALYFCASSAGTGYGYTFGSGTRLTVV.

The chain combines TRBV6-1 with TRBJ1-1; D gene unclear. The CDR3 length is 14 residues. Germline CDR1 and CDR2: MNHNS and SASEGT. V lost 1 base and J 2 bases, leaving 8 bases between the germline ends. The CDR3, as DNA: TGTGCCAGCAGTGAAGGTTCAGGAAACACTGAAGCTTTCTTT. It yields the protein CASSEGSGNTEAFF.

The genes are TRBV5-1 and TRBJ2-7, with 13 bases fitting TRBD2. The V gene end was trimmed by 4 bases and the J gene end by 5 bases; junction bases not matched to a gene: 9. This CDR3 is built from 16 residues. CDR1 is SGHRS and CDR2 is YFSETQ in the germline V gene. The CDR3 DNA reads as TGCGCCAGCAGCCAACGACTAGCGGGAGGTTTCAACGAGCAGTACTTC. Translating gives CASSQRLAGGFNEQYF.

V gene TRBV28 combines with J gene TRBJ2-1; 12 nucleotides align to TRBD1. CDR3 size: 14 residues. The ends lost 7 bases at V and 15 bases at J; junction bases unmatched: 13. Per the germline V gene, CDR1 is MDHEN and CDR2 is SYDVKM. CDR3 in DNA: TGTGCCAGCACCCCCGGTGGGGGGACAGGGGGCTTGTTCTTC. Translated: CASTPGGGTGGLFF.

This clone was counted once. V gene TRBV19 combines with J gene TRBJ2-3, with D perhaps matching TRBD2 (5 bases). The germline V gene has CDR1 LNHDA and CDR2 SQIVND (reference sequence). The CDR3 runs to 18 residues. V was clipped by 8 bases and J by 4 bases, with 28 bases between them. The CDR3 region is CASALYTVRVYGADTQYF. CDR3 sequence (DNA): TGTGCCAGTGCCCTGTACACCGTGAGGGTCTACGGGGCAGATACGCAGTATTTT.

The genes are TRBV6-5 and TRBJ2-7; TRBD1 matches at 9 bases. CDR3 length: 15 amino acids. CDR1 and CDR2 from the germline V gene are MNHEY and SVGAGI. After removal of 0 bases from V and 5 bases from J, the junction contained 5 bases not matched to a gene. CDR3 residues: CASSYSVTGGHEQYF. The CDR3 bases are TGTGCCAGCAGTTACTCGGTCACAGGGGGCCACGAGCAGTACTTC.

J is TRBJ1-1 and V is TRBV6-5; 7 bases are shared with TRBD1. This CDR3 spans 14 amino acids. After removal of 2 bases from V and 5 bases from J, the junction contained 5 bases not matched to a gene. Per germline, CDR1 MNHEY and CDR2 SVGAGI. Here the CDR3 reads CASSYRGRDTEAFF. DNA for the CDR3: TGTGCCAGCAGTTACAGGGGGCGAGATACTGAAGCTTTCTTT.

The genes are TRBV7-3 and TRBJ1-2; TRBD1 aligns across 9 bases. The germline CDR1 and CDR2 sequences are SGHTA and FQGTGA. The CDR3 covers 13 residues. V shed 5 bases, J shed 8 bases, and the junction held 6 bases outside the gene matches. CDR3 sequence reads: CASSHTDRGGYTF. The CDR3 DNA follows: TGTGCCAGCAGCCACACGGACAGGGGCGGCTACACCTTC.

This sequence joins TRBV6-4 and TRBJ2-2; 8 bases match TRBD2. This CDR3 has 15 amino acids. CDR1 is MRHNA and CDR2 is SNTAGT in the germline V gene. V gave up 6 bases and J gave up 0 bases; unmatched junction bases: 3. CDR3 loop: CASSDSGTNTGELFF. The CDR3 DNA is TGTGCCAGCAGCGATAGCGGGACGAACACCGGGGAGCTGTTTTTT.

This clone was found many times. This chain joins TRBV9 and TRBJ2-2, with TRBD2 matching over 12 bases. CDR1 and CDR2 from the germline V gene are SGDLS and YYNGEE. This CDR3 region has 17 residues. Trimming at V came to 4 bases and at J to 4 bases, leaving 8 bases not matched to a gene. The DNA for the CDR3 is TGTGCCAGCAGCCCCAGACCTAGCGGGGGGGTCACCGGGGAGCTGTTTTTT. Its protein product is CASSPRPSGGVTGELFF. Looking up the rest from reference TRBV9 and TRBJ2-2 gives the full variable domain: DSGVTQTPKHLITATGQRVTLRCSPRSGDLSVYWYQQSLDQGLQFLIQYYNGEERAKGNILERFSAQQFPDLHSELNLSSLELGDSALYFCASSPRPSGGVTGELFFGEGSRLTVL.

The chain recombines TRBV27 with TRBJ2-2; D possibly corresponds to TRBD1 (6 bases). Germline values: CDR1 MNHEY, CDR2 SMNVEV (reference sequence). CDR3 length: 14 amino acids. With 4 bases removed from V and 7 bases from J, the gap between germline ends came to 13 bases. CDR3 nucleotide sequence: TGTGCCAGCAGTTACAACAGGGTATACGGGGAGCTGTTTTTT. It specifies CASSYNRVYGELFF.

V usage is TRBV6-4 and J usage is TRBJ2-6; 7 bases agree with TRBD1. The CDR3 is made up of 15 amino acids. J was trimmed by 2 bases and V by 6 bases; bases with no gene match: 4. Germline-derived CDR1 and CDR2 are MRHNA and SNTAGT. The chain's CDR3 is CASSGTGAGANVLTF. Here the CDR3 DNA reads TGTGCCAGCAGCGGAACAGGGGCTGGGGCCAACGTCCTGACTTTC.

J is TRBJ2-7 and V is TRBV5-5, with D possibly matching TRBD2 (6 bases). CDR3 size: 14 residues. The V gene's germline CDR1 is SGHKS and CDR2 YYEKEE (reference sequence). Trimming left V 3 bases short and J 3 bases short, with 13 bases between. As DNA, the CDR3 is TGTGCCAGCAGCTCACCGGGAGCCTTCTACGAGCAGTACTTC. Translating it yields CASSSPGAFYEQYF. Full variable domain (missing parts from reference TRBV5-5 and TRBJ2-7): DAGVTQSPTHLIKTRGQQVTLRCSPISGHKSVSWYQQVLGQGPQFIFQYYEKEERGRGNFPDRFSARQFPNYSSELNVNALLLGDSALYLCASSSPGAFYEQYFGPGTRLTVT.